These 32 T cell receptor beta chains share one sample of origin, sequenced in a study of T cell changes during pregnancy in multiple sclerosis. The table came from immunoSEQ multiplex PCR; TCRdb's copy has only in-frame clones and leaves some out. The sample lists some 36,000 clones; around 90% were seen once. Sequenced here: CD4+ T cells from peripheral blood mononuclear cells, sampled in the second trimester of pregnancy. Receptor source: a female donor in good health, enrolled as a control in a pregnancy study.

The chain recombines TRBV27 with TRBJ1-6; D call uncertain. The CDR3 runs to 16 residues. CDR1 MNHEY and CDR2 SMNVEV come from the germline V gene (reference sequence). The V end lost 5 bases, the J end lost 13 bases, and 24 bases lay between the germline ends. The CDR3 nucleotides read TGTGCCAGCAGTAGAAGGTTCGGGAAACACGAATTTCCCCTCCACTTT. The encoded protein is CASSRRFGKHEFPLHF.

This chain connects TRBV5-4 to TRBJ2-5, with D perhaps TRBD1 (7 bases). The CDR3 sequence is 15 residues long. V lost 4 bases to trimming and J lost 2 bases, with 15 bases between them. Germline V gene lookup returns CDR1 SGHNT and CDR2 YYREEE (reference sequence). The CDR3 DNA follows: TGTGCCAGCAGCCGTACCCAGGGGGGTCAAGAGACCCAGTACTTC. This translates into CASSRTQGGQETQYF.

The rearrangement links TRBV7-9 to TRBJ1-1; D might be TRBD1 (6 bases). CDR3 length: 18 residues. Trimming removed 3 bases at V and 0 bases at J, with 20 bases between. Germline lookup yields CDR1 SEHNR and CDR2 FQNEAQ (reference sequence). The chain's CDR3 is CASSFPPRRGGMNTEAFF. The CDR3 DNA follows: TGTGCCAGCAGCTTTCCTCCTAGGAGGGGGGGCATGAACACTGAAGCTTTCTTT.

V and J are TRBV7-8 and TRBJ2-2; D gene unclear. Per the germline V gene, CDR1 is SGHVS and CDR2 is FQNEAQ. V was pared by 5 bases and J by 0 bases, with 7 bases between. This CDR3 has 14 amino acids. As DNA, the CDR3 is TGTGCCAGCAGCGTAACTACGAACACCGGGGAGCTGTTTTTT. Amino acids: CASSVTTNTGELFF.

This chain links TRBV4-3 with TRBJ1-2; D is unclear. The V gene's germline CDR1 is LGHNA and CDR2 YSLEER. Trimming left V 1 base short and J 4 bases short, with 13 bases between. The CDR3 extends over 15 amino acids. The CDR3: CASSQVEELRYGYTF. CDR3 bases: TGCGCCAGCAGCCAAGTGGAGGAGTTGCGCTATGGCTACACCTTC.

The V gene is TRBV6-5, the J gene TRBJ1-2; the match to TRBD1 covers 9 bases. CDR3 length equals 15 residues. Germline V lookup: CDR1 MNHEY, CDR2 SVGAGI. The V and J ends lost 5 bases and 4 bases, in that order; junction bases with no gene match: 8. As DNA, the CDR3 is TGTGCCAGCAGTAAAGGGACAGGGAGAACCTATGGCTACACCTTC. This sequence encodes CASSKGTGRTYGYTF.

V and J are TRBV5-4 and TRBJ1-4; unclear D gene. Germline V lookup: CDR1 SGHNT, CDR2 YYREEE (reference sequence). Trimming removed 4 bases at V and 0 bases at J, with 10 bases between. The CDR3 is 15 residues long. CDR3 in DNA: TGTGCCAGCAGCGCACAACATGCAACTAATGAAAAACTGTTTTTT. Protein product: CASSAQHATNEKLFF.

The CDR3 nucleotides are TGTGCCAGCACCATCGGGGGACTAGCGGGGGTGGAGACCCAGTACTTC. Its protein is CASTIGGLAGVETQYF. V is TRBV9 and J is TRBJ2-5; 14 bases fit TRBD2. The CDR3 spans 16 residues. From germline, CDR1 is SGDLS and CDR2 YYNGEE. J lost 5 bases, V lost 6 bases, and 9 bases had no gene match.

This rearrangement joins TRBV9 to TRBJ1-2, with a possible D match to TRBD1 (6 bases). Trimming stripped 0 bases from V and 4 bases from J, with 13 bases between. The CDR3 is 15 amino acids. Germline assignment: CDR1 SGDLS and CDR2 YYNGEE. DNA for the CDR3: TGTGCCAGCAGCGTAGTGGGGGGGCCGGGCTATGGCTACACCTTC. It is translated as CASSVVGGPGYGYTF.

The chain uses TRBV5-6 and TRBJ2-7; 9 nucleotides match TRBD1. CDR1 SGHDT and CDR2 YYEEEE come from the germline V gene. The CDR3 is 15 residues long. With V trimmed by 2 bases and J by 5 bases, 8 bases remained unmatched. CDR3 amino acids: CASSFLGTGFNEQYF. As DNA, the CDR3 is TGTGCCAGCAGCTTCCTAGGGACAGGGTTCAACGAGCAGTACTTC.

This sequence joins TRBV6-6 and TRBJ2-5, with 8 bases lining up with TRBD1. The last part of the DNA fits TRBJ2-7 better; the J call may be wrong. This CDR3 has 14 amino acids. CDR1 and CDR2 from the germline V gene are MNHNY and SVGAGI (reference sequence). The CDR3 coding sequence is TGTGCCAGCAGCTCCGGACAGGGCGTTGGCGAGCAGTACTTC. It translates to CASSSGQGVGEQYF.

This chain links TRBV4-3 with TRBJ2-2; TRBD1 is a possible D gene (6 bases). Germline-derived CDR1 and CDR2 are LGHNA and YSLEER. The CDR3 consists of 17 residues. V lost 0 bases, J lost 2 bases, and 13 bases lay in between. The CDR3, as DNA: TGCGCCAGCAGCCAAGACCCCAGGGGCCAAAACACCGGGGAGCTGTTTTTT. This gives the protein CASSQDPRGQNTGELFF.

The chain employs TRBV5-1 and TRBJ2-5; TRBD1 might be the D (7 bases). The CDR3 is 15 amino acids. CDR1 and CDR2 (germline): SGHRS, YFSETQ. Trimming took 4 bases from V and 5 from J, leaving 18 bases between them. The CDR3 DNA follows: TGCGCCAGCAGCGATCAGGGGGGCCAATGGGAGACCCAGTACTTC. It codes for CASSDQGGQWETQYF.

This chain connects TRBV5-6 to TRBJ1-6, with TRBD1 matching 11 bases. The V segment lost 7 bases and the J segment 1 base; nucleotides outside the gene matches: 13. The V gene's germline CDR1 is SGHDT and CDR2 YYEEEE. The CDR3 runs 19 residues. CDR3 sequence (DNA): TGTGCCAGCGGGACAGGGGGTTTTATTTTAAGGTCCTATAATTCACCCCTCCACTTT. Residues: CASGTGGFILRSYNSPLHF.

The gene calls are TRBV27 and TRBJ2-5; TRBD2 matches 7 bases. The J call may be mistaken, given a closer DNA end match to TRBJ2-7. The CDR3 has 15 residues. Looked up from germline, CDR1 is MNHEY and CDR2 is SMNVEV (reference sequence). The CDR3 bases are TGTGCCAGCAGTTTAAGGCGGGGGATCTCCTACGAGCAGTACTTC. This encodes CASSLRRGISYEQYF.

This chain uses TRBV30 with TRBJ1-2; D may be TRBD1 (6 bases). The CDR3 covers 14 residues. Trimming pared 1 base from V and 8 bases from J, leaving 17 bases between. Germline CDR1 GTSNPN, CDR2 SVGIG (reference sequence). The CDR3 nucleotides are TGTGCCTGGAGTGGGGACACGTTTGTTAAGGGCTACACCTTC. Its translation is CAWSGDTFVKGYTF.

CDR3 region: CATSRVQNLQETQYF. CDR3 nucleotide sequence: TGTGCCACCAGCAGAGTTCAGAACCTCCAAGAGACCCAGTACTTC. V usage is TRBV15 and J usage is TRBJ2-5; D is unresolved. Trimming took off 1 base at V and 1 base at J, with 10 bases between the two ends. CDR3 length equals 15 residues. Germline V CDR1 and CDR2: LNHNV, YYDKDF (reference sequence).

The chain recombines TRBV6-5 with TRBJ1-3; D gene ambiguous. Germline values: CDR1 MNHEY, CDR2 SVGAGI. CDR3 size: 14 residues. Trimming stripped 6 bases from V and 0 bases from J, with 9 bases between. CDR3 sequence (DNA): TGTGCCAGCAGCGTGGACTACTCTGGAAACACCATATATTTT. This sequence encodes CASSVDYSGNTIYF.

The chain carries TRBV5-1 and TRBJ2-7, with a weak D call TRBD1 (6 bases). The germline V gene has CDR1 SGHRS and CDR2 YFSETQ. Trimming removed 0 bases at V and 4 bases at J, with 17 bases between. The CDR3 is made up of 16 amino acids. This CDR3 is CASSLAVPQGQYEQYF. CDR3 coding DNA: TGCGCCAGCAGCTTGGCGGTTCCGCAGGGACAATACGAGCAGTACTTC.

The chain combines TRBV28 with TRBJ2-7; 9 bases are a match to TRBD1. The V and J ends lost 5 bases and 0 bases, in that order; junction bases with no gene match: 5. The V gene's germline CDR1 is MDHEN and CDR2 SYDVKM. There are 15 residues in the CDR3. The CDR3 reads CASSPLTGGSYEQYF. For the CDR3, the DNA is TGTGCCAGCAGTCCGTTGACAGGGGGCTCCTACGAGCAGTACTTC.

The rearrangement joins TRBV4-3 to TRBJ2-3, with D possibly matching TRBD1 (5 bases). CDR3 length equals 16 residues. CDR1 and CDR2 (germline): LGHNA, YSLEER. Trimming left V 1 base short and J 4 bases short, with 15 bases between. CDR3 DNA sequence: TGCGCCAGCAGCCAAGTTACAGGCCATTTCCCAGATACGCAGTATTTT. It codes for CASSQVTGHFPDTQYF.

V gene TRBV19 combines with J gene TRBJ1-2; 9 bases match TRBD1. The CDR3 covers 13 residues. The trim removed 4 bases at V and 4 bases at J, leaving 1 base unmatched. Germline loops: CDR1 LNHDA, CDR2 SQIVND (reference sequence). CDR3 protein: CASSNRGLYGYTF. The CDR3 nucleotides read TGTGCCAGTAGTAACAGGGGGCTCTATGGCTACACCTTC.

This clone is a singleton in its sample. The chain employs TRBV10-3 and TRBJ2-3; D is possibly TRBD1 (6 bases). The CDR3 consists of 13 residues. V lost 6 bases and J 2 bases, leaving 9 bases between the germline ends. Germline CDR1 reads ENHRY; CDR2 reads SYGVKD. CDR3 loop: CAIRGAATDTQYF. CDR3 sequence (DNA): TGTGCCATCAGGGGGGCCGCCACAGATACGCAGTATTTT.

The genes are TRBV4-3 and TRBJ1-1; TRBD1 agrees at 7 bases. V lost 4 bases, J lost 0 bases, and 2 bases stayed unmatched. This CDR3 comprises 14 residues. CDR1 is LGHNA and CDR2 is YSLEER in the germline V gene. This chain's CDR3 is CASSRQGMNTEAFF. CDR3 DNA: TGCGCCAGCAGCCGACAGGGAATGAACACTGAAGCTTTCTTT.

The chain recombines TRBV21-1 with TRBJ1-5; TRBD1, the D gene given by the table, was not confirmed from the DNA. TRBV21-1 is a pseudogene. This CDR3 has 15 residues. The CDR3 sequence: CASSRTQGSNQPQHF. The CDR3 DNA sequence: TGTGCCAGCAGCCGGACCCAGGGGAGCAATCAGCCCCAGCATTTT.

The chain has TRBV19 and TRBJ1-1, with TRBD1 matching over 7 bases. Germline values: CDR1 LNHDA, CDR2 SQIVND (reference sequence). This CDR3 comprises 14 residues. Trimming at V came to 3 bases and at J to 2 bases, leaving 3 bases not matched to a gene. The CDR3 DNA follows: TGTGCCAGTAGTATGGGACAGAGAAACACTGAAGCTTTCTTT. As protein: CASSMGQRNTEAFF.

The V call is TRBV27, the J call TRBJ1-1; no definite D call. The CDR3 length is 13 residues. Germline V gene sequence: CDR1 MNHEY, CDR2 SMNVEV (reference sequence). Trimming removed 2 bases from V and 4 bases from J, with 8 bases in between. The DNA of the CDR3 is TGTGCCAGCAGTTTACTCACTTCCACTGAAGCTTTCTTT. Its translation: CASSLLTSTEAFF.

Concerning this clone itself: In the same sample, other DNA sequences code for this CDR3. The chain is built from TRBV7-2 and TRBJ2-1; D is possibly TRBD2 (7 bases). The CDR3 length is 16 residues. Germline loops: CDR1 SGHTA, CDR2 FQGNSA. Trimming took off 2 bases at V and 3 bases at J, with 14 bases between the two ends. CDR3 sequence: CASSLRGGGLYNEQFF. The CDR3 DNA sequence: TGTGCCAGCAGCTTACGCGGCGGGGGCCTCTACAATGAGCAGTTCTTC.

The chain has TRBV28 and TRBJ1-5; 9 bases line up with TRBD1. This CDR3 is 14 amino acids long. The germline gives CDR1 MDHEN, CDR2 SYDVKM. J was trimmed by 5 bases and V by 7 bases; bases with no gene match: 6. As DNA, the CDR3 is TGTGCCAGCACCCCGGGACAGGGTCATCAGCCCCAGCATTTT. It translates to CASTPGQGHQPQHF.

V usage is TRBV5-1 and J usage is TRBJ1-6, with D hard to call. The germline V and J ends were trimmed by 0 bases and 10 bases, with 11 bases remaining between them. CDR1 and CDR2 (germline): SGHRS, YFSETQ. This CDR3 is 14 amino acids long. Written as DNA, the CDR3 is TGCGCCAGCAGCTTGGGGGAGTCGAGATCACCCCTCCACTTT. Translated, it gives CASSLGESRSPLHF. The whole variable domain, filled in from reference TRBV5-1 and TRBJ1-6, reads KAGVTQTPRYLIKTRGQQVTLSCSPISGHRSVSWYQQTPGQGLQFLFEYFSETQRNKGNFPGRFSGRQFSNSRSEMNVSTLELGDSALYLCASSLGESRSPLHFGNGTRLTVT.

This clone was seen just once. V and J are TRBV11-2 and TRBJ1-2; no reliable D call. The V end was cut by 6 bases, the J end by 5 bases, with 13 bases between. Germline loops: CDR1 SGHAT, CDR2 FQNNGV. This CDR3 spans 13 amino acids. The CDR3 reads CASRPQAGYGYTF. In DNA, the CDR3 is TGTGCCAGCAGGCCCCAGGCGGGGTATGGCTACACCTTC.

The rearrangement links TRBV27 to TRBJ1-4, with 8 bases that match TRBD1. CDR1 is MNHEY, CDR2 SMNVEV, per germline (reference sequence). Losses at the gene ends were 5 bases for V and 4 bases for J; bases not matched to a gene: 9. The CDR3 loop spans 16 amino acids. The CDR3 coding sequence is TGTGCCAGCAGTCGTCCAGGGGGCGGGGGTAATGAAAAACTGTTTTTT. The encoded protein is CASSRPGGGGNEKLFF. The variable domain in full, completed from reference TRBV27 and TRBJ1-4, reads EAQVTQNPRYLITVTGKKLTVTCSQNMNHEYMSWYRQDPGLGLRQIYYSMNVEVTDKGDVPEGYKVSRKEKRNFPLILESPSPNQTSLYFCASSRPGGGGNEKLFFGSGTQLSVL.